This record covers a single T cell receptor beta chain. The CDR3 runs to 13 residues. Looked up from germline, CDR1 is LNHDA and CDR2 is SQIVND (reference sequence). Repertoires were generated with immunoSEQ multiplex PCR, while TCRdb's copy carries only in-frame clones and drops some. Among over 100,000 clones listed, over 90% were seen once. These data belong to a study of siplizumab effects on memory and regulatory T cells. The TCR originated in a human donor in good health. V and J are TRBV19 and TRBJ2-7, with D tentatively TRBD1 (5 bases). The last part of the DNA fits TRBJ2-5 better; the J call may be wrong. Sequenced material: Tregs sorted from blood. The CDR3, as DNA: TGTGCCAGTAGACAGGCGTACCAAGAGACCCAGTACTTC. Translated, it gives CASRQAYQETQYF.